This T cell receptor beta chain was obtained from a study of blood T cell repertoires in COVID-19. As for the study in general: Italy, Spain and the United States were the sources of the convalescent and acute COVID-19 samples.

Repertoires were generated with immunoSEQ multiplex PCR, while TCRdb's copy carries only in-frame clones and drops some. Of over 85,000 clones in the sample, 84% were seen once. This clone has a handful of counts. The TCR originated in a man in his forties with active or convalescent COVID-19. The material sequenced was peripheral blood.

The CDR3 is CAIMAGLNTEAFF. The CDR3 DNA follows: TGTGCCATCATGGCGGGGTTGAACACTGAAGCTTTCTTT. The chain couples TRBV10-3 to TRBJ1-1; D call uncertain. Deletions cut 7 bases from V and 0 bases from J, with 9 bases between. The CDR3 runs to 13 residues. Germline V gene sequence: CDR1 ENHRY, CDR2 SYGVKD.